The source of this T cell receptor beta chain is a study of blood T cell repertoires in COVID-19. Study overall: The origin of the acute and convalescent COVID-19 samples was the United States, Italy and Spain.

Losses at the gene ends were 4 bases for V and 5 bases for J; bases not matched to a gene: 4. The germline V gene has CDR1 SGHRS and CDR2 YFSETQ. There are 14 residues in the CDR3. Only a few counts were recorded for this clone. Method: immunoSEQ multiplex PCR; TCRdb's copy keeps in-frame clones and lacks some. The sample has about 120,000 clones; more than 70% are singletons. Sequences were obtained from peripheral blood. This clonotype was sampled from a woman of 80 years or more with acute or convalescent COVID-19. The V and J genes are TRBV5-1 and TRBJ2-5; 11 bases fit TRBD1. CDR3 in amino acids: CASSNGQGAETQYF. In DNA, the CDR3 is TGCGCCAGCAGCAATGGACAGGGGGCGGAGACCCAGTACTTC.